These 17 T cell receptor beta chains were sequenced from one sample in a study of blood T cell repertoires in COVID-19. The protocol was immunoSEQ multiplex PCR, while the TCRdb copy is restricted to in-frame clones and leaves out a portion. The sample holds about 230,000 clones, roughly 80% seen once. Sequenced sample: peripheral blood. These receptors were obtained from a woman aged 70-85 years with active or convalescent COVID-19.

V and J are TRBV19 and TRBJ1-2, with D possibly being TRBD1 (5 bases). Germline CDR1 reads LNHDA; CDR2 reads SQIVND (reference sequence). The V gene lost 7 bases and the J gene lost 6 bases, with 12 bases spanning the gap. CDR3 length equals 12 residues. CDR3 sequence: CASNRGGHGYTF. As DNA, the CDR3 is TGTGCCAGTAATAGGGGAGGACATGGCTACACCTTC.

The chain recombines TRBV7-2 with TRBJ1-2; 8 positions agree with TRBD1. With V trimmed by 1 base and J by 8 bases, 9 bases remained unmatched. Germline V gives CDR1 SGHTA, CDR2 FQGNSA. There are 15 residues in the CDR3. The CDR3 is CASSLETGGGRGYTF. In DNA form, the CDR3 reads TGTGCCAGCAGCTTAGAAACAGGGGGTGGTAGGGGCTACACCTTC.

The chain joins TRBV19 to TRBJ2-2; TRBD2 matches at 8 bases. After removal of 3 bases from V and 6 bases from J, the junction contained 9 bases not matched to a gene. The V gene's germline CDR1 is LNHDA and CDR2 SQIVND (reference sequence). The CDR3 loop spans 16 amino acids. The CDR3 nucleotides read TGTGCCAGTAGTATGCCCCTGACTAGCGTTCCCGGGGAGCTGTTTTTT. This gives the protein CASSMPLTSVPGELFF.

This chain joins TRBV19 and TRBJ2-5, with D maybe TRBD1 (6 bases). The germline gives CDR1 LNHDA, CDR2 SQIVND (reference sequence). The CDR3 totals 16 residues. The V end was cut by 4 bases, the J end by 5 bases, with 20 bases between. CDR3 in DNA: TGTGCCAGTAGTAGAATGGCAGGGGATGTGGGGGAGACCCAGTACTTC. It encodes CASSRMAGDVGETQYF.

This chain connects TRBV13 to TRBJ1-4, with TRBD1 matching over 7 bases. The V and J ends lost 5 bases and 3 bases, in that order; junction bases with no gene match: 3. Germline V gene lookup returns CDR1 PRHDT and CDR2 FYEKMQ (reference sequence). CDR3 size: 14 residues. The CDR3 reads CASSDRGPNEKLFF. The CDR3 DNA sequence: TGTGCCAGCAGCGATAGGGGGCCTAATGAAAAACTGTTTTTT.

The CDR3 loop reads CASSLSDSRNTIYF. Here the CDR3 DNA reads TGTGCCAGCAGCTTAAGTGACAGTCGAAACACCATATATTTT. The genes are TRBV7-9 and TRBJ1-3; the D gene is possibly TRBD1 (5 bases). Germline assignment: CDR1 SEHNR and CDR2 FQNEAQ (reference sequence). The CDR3 has 14 amino acids. Trimming shortened V by 2 bases and J by 5 bases, and 10 bases separated the two germline ends.

This chain links TRBV5-1 with TRBJ1-1, with a tentative D call TRBD1 (5 bases). Germline assignment: CDR1 SGHRS and CDR2 YFSETQ. This CDR3 spans 14 amino acids. Between the trimmed V and J ends, which lost 4 bases and 1 base, there was a span of 11 bases. DNA for the CDR3: TGCGCCAGCAGCGAGACAGCGACGAACACTGAAGCTTTCTTT. Its protein product is CASSETATNTEAFF.

The chain recombines TRBV2 with TRBJ1-2; 9 bases line up with TRBD1. The germline V gene has CDR1 SNHLY and CDR2 FYNNEI. This CDR3 region has 13 residues. J lost 8 bases, V lost 6 bases, and 7 bases had no gene match. The CDR3 DNA sequence: TGTGCCAGCAGGATTGGACAGGGGAGCGGCTACACCTTC. Protein product: CASRIGQGSGYTF.

This clone came up a few times. The V and J genes are TRBV7-8 and TRBJ2-1, with TRBD2 matching over 8 bases. Germline CDR1 and CDR2: SGHVS and FQNEAQ. J was trimmed by 4 bases and V by 0 bases; bases with no gene match: 8. CDR3 size: 17 residues. CDR3 sequence reads: CASSLAGAGGRYNEQFF. The CDR3 nucleotides read TGTGCCAGCAGCTTAGCGGGGGCGGGAGGTAGGTACAATGAGCAGTTCTTC. Drawing the rest from reference TRBV7-8 and TRBJ2-1, the complete variable domain is GAGVSQSPRYKVAKRGQDVALRCDPISGHVSLFWYQQALGQGPEFLTYFQNEAQLDKSGLPSDRFFAERPEGSVSTLKIQRTQQEDSAVYLCASSLAGAGGRYNEQFFGPGTRLTVL.

The V and J genes are TRBV3-1 (or the pseudogene TRBV3-2) and TRBJ2-7, with 8 bases aligning to TRBD1. Germline lookup yields CDR1 LGHDT and CDR2 YNNKEL (reference sequence). V was clipped by 6 bases and J by 6 bases; unmatched bases: 4. The CDR3 sequence is 12 residues long. CDR3 DNA sequence: TGTGCCAGCAGACATACAGGGGGCGAGCAGTACTTC. It encodes CASRHTGGEQYF.

The rearrangement links TRBV28 to TRBJ2-7; D might be TRBD1 (6 bases). The V gene's germline CDR1 is MDHEN and CDR2 SYDVKM. The CDR3 loop spans 10 amino acids. Trimming shortened V by 4 bases and J by 11 bases, and 9 bases separated the two germline ends. The CDR3 loop reads CASSSGTKYF. Here the CDR3 DNA reads TGTGCCAGCAGTTCCGGGACAAAGTACTTC.

The chain carries TRBV5-1 and TRBJ2-3; possible D gene TRBD1, 6 bases. V was shortened by 5 bases and J by 5 bases, with 15 bases between the two germline ends. The germline CDR1 and CDR2 sequences are SGHRS and YFSETQ. This CDR3 spans 14 amino acids. CDR3 bases: TGCGCCAGCAGTCTCACAGGGACCTTAGATACGCAGTATTTT. The encoded protein is CASSLTGTLDTQYF.

This clone was seen at least ten times. In the same sample, other DNA sequences code for this CDR3. V and J are TRBV5-1 and TRBJ2-3; D possibly corresponds to TRBD1 (6 bases). V shed 2 bases and J shed 5 bases, with 9 bases lying between them. The CDR3 length is 13 residues. CDR1 and CDR2 from the germline V gene are SGHRS and YFSETQ. In DNA, the CDR3 is TGCGCCAGCAGCTTTTGGGGGCGAGATACGCAGTATTTT. Translation gives CASSFWGRDTQYF.

The CDR3 protein is CAPGGGNEQFF. In DNA form, the CDR3 reads TGTGCCCCCGGGGGGGGAAATGAGCAGTTCTTC. V gene TRBV24-1 combines with J gene TRBJ2-1, with 8 bases identical to TRBD2. The CDR3 runs 11 residues. The germline CDR1 and CDR2 sequences are KGHDR and SFDVKD. V was clipped by 12 bases and J by 7 bases; unmatched bases: 4.

This chain links TRBV6-5 with TRBJ1-2, with 8 bases identical to TRBD1. Germline V gene lookup returns CDR1 MNHEY and CDR2 SVGAGI. V shed 10 bases, J shed 7 bases, and the junction held 17 bases outside the gene matches. CDR3 length equals 15 residues. CDR3 in DNA: TGTGCCACCAAGACCGGTGGACAGGGATCAGGTGGCTACACCTTC. Its protein is CATKTGGQGSGGYTF.

The chain carries TRBV7-2 and TRBJ2-5; 12 nucleotides match TRBD2. The CDR3 length is 18 residues. Germline loops: CDR1 SGHTA, CDR2 FQGNSA. The trim removed 0 bases at V and 5 bases at J, leaving 10 bases unmatched. CDR3 nucleotides: TGTGCCAGCAGCTTAGCGTCCCCAACTAGCGGGGGGATGGAGACCCAGTACTTC. Protein sequence: CASSLASPTSGGMETQYF.

The chain couples TRBV4-2 to TRBJ2-7; D perhaps matches TRBD2 (6 bases). This CDR3 region has 16 residues. Between the trimmed V and J ends, which lost 1 base and 4 bases, there was a span of 17 bases. Germline V lookup: CDR1 LGHNA, CDR2 YNFKEQ. CDR3 residues: CASSQGIGQGGYEQYF. CDR3 nucleotide sequence: TGTGCCAGCAGCCAAGGAATAGGTCAGGGAGGTTACGAGCAGTACTTC.